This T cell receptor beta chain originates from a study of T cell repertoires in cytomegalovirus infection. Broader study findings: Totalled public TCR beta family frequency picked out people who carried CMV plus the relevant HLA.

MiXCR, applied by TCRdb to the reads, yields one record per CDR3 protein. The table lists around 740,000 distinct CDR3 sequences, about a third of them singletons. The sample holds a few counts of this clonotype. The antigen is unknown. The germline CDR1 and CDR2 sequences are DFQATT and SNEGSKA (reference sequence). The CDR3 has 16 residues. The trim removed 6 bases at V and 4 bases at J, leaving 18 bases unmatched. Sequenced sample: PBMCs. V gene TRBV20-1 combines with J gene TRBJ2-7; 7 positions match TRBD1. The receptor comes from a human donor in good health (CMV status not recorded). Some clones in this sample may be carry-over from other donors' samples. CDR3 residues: CSAWTGSSPPLYEQYF. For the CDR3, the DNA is TGCAGTGCATGGACAGGTTCCTCTCCCCCTTTATACGAGCAGTACTTC.